This T cell receptor beta chain was sequenced in a study of glioma-infiltrating T cells. This clonotype was picked up a small number of times. Its antigen is still unknown. A much more abundant neighbour one base away suggests this may be a read error. Using RNA template, CDR3s of TCR alpha and beta were amplified with iRepertoire arm-PCR. One-step reverse transcription and amplification started from approximately 100-400 ng of tissue mRNA or PBMC total RNA. Each CDR3 protein is one row after TCRdb ran MiXCR on the multiplex PCR reads. This table has about 94,000 distinct CDR3 sequences, 23% appearing once. General observations from the study: Tissue-blood divergence was below expectation in non-neoplastic patients, above in gliomas. Tissue and blood shared very few CDR3 sequences.

This CDR3 comprises 13 residues. Per germline, CDR1 KGHDR and CDR2 SFDVKD. The sequencing sample was made of glioma tissue, nonneoplastic brain tissue, or PBMCs (not recorded which). The chain employs TRBV24-1 and TRBJ1-1; D call uncertain. This TCR was recovered from a human donor with low-grade glioma or glioblastoma, undergoing nonglioma brain surgery, or in good health (not recorded which). In DNA, the CDR3 is TGTGCCACTACCCGCGGCTCCAACACTGAAACTTTCTTT. Encoded protein: CATTRGSNTETFF.